This T cell receptor beta chain derives from a study of T-cell reconstitution after alpha-beta-depleted transplantation in children. Notes on the study in general: It was newly produced T cells that mostly accounted for T-cell counts and diversity one year after transplant.

This clonotype was seen only a few times. The antigen is not known. Unique molecular identifiers were incorporated into the prepared TCRbeta library. TCRdb independently ran MiXCR on the PCR reads; one entry per CDR3 protein. This repertoire shows over 450,000 distinct CDR3 sequences, 10% found once; its top ten account for about 2%. The receptor comes from a child aged 2-15 years with inherited bone marrow failure, due to receive a stem cell transplant. The source material was PBMCs, sampled before TCRalphabeta/CD19-depleted stem cell transplant.

The CDR3 protein is CSVGPEGSSYEQYF. The CDR3 bases are TGCAGCGTTGGCCCCGAAGGGAGCTCCTACGAGCAGTACTTC. This chain connects TRBV29-1 to TRBJ2-7; perhaps TRBD2 as D (5 bases). The CDR3 length is 14 residues. Germline CDR1 is SQVTM and CDR2 is ANQGSEA. V shed 4 bases and J shed 0 bases, with 13 bases lying between them.